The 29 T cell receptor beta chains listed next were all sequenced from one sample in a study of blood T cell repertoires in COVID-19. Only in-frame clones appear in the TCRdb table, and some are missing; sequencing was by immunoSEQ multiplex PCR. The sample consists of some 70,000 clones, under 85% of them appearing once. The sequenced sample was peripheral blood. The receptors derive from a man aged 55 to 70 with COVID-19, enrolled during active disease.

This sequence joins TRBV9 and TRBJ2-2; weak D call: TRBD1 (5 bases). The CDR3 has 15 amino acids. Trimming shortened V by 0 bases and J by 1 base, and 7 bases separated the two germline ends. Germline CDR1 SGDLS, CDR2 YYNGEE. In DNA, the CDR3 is TGTGCCAGCAGCGTAGGGGGCTGGAACACCGGGGAGCTGTTTTTT. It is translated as CASSVGGWNTGELFF.

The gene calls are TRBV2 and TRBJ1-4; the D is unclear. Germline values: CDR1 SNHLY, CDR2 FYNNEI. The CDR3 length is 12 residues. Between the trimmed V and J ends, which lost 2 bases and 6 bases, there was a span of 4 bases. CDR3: CASSERDEKLFF. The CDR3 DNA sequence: TGTGCCAGCAGTGAACGGGATGAAAAACTGTTTTTT.

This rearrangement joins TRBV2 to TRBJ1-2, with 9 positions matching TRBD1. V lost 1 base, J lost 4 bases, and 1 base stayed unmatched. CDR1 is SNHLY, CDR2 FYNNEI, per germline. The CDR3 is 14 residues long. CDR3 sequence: CASSEGTGAYGYTF. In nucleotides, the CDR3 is TGTGCCAGCAGTGAAGGGACAGGGGCCTATGGCTACACCTTC. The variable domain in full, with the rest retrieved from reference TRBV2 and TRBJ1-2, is EPEVTQTPSHQVTQMGQEVILRCVPISNHLYFYWYRQILGQKVEFLVSFYNNEISEKSEIFDDQFSVERPDGSNFTLKIRSTKLEDSAMYFCASSEGTGAYGYTFGSGTRLTVV.

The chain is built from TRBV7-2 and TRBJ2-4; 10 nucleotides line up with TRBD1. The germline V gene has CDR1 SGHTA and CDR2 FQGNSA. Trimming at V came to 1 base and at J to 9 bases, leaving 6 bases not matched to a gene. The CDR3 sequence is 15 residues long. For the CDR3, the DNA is TGTGCCAGCAGCTTAGGGGGGGACAGGGGTGGCATTCAGTACTTC. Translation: CASSLGGDRGGIQYF. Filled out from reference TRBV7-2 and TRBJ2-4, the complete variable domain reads GAGVSQSPSNKVTEKGKDVELRCDPISGHTALYWYRQSLGQGLEFLIYFQGNSAPDKSGLPSDRFSAERTGGSVSTLTIQRTQQEDSAVYLCASSLGGDRGGIQYFGAGTRLSVL.

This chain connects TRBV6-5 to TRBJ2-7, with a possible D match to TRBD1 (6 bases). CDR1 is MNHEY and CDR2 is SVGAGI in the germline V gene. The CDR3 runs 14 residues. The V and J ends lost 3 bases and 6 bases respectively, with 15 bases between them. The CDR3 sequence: CASSYQGNRGEQYF. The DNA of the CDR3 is TGTGCCAGCAGTTATCAGGGGAATCGAGGCGAGCAGTACTTC.

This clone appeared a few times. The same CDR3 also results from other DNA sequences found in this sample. The CDR3 spells CSVVQGGSGYTF. For the CDR3, the DNA is TGCAGCGTTGTCCAGGGGGGATCTGGCTACACCTTC. This sequence joins TRBV29-1 and TRBJ1-2, with TRBD1 identical over 7 bases. Germline V gives CDR1 SQVTM, CDR2 ANQGSEA. CDR3 length equals 12 residues. J gave up 7 bases and V 4 bases, and 6 bases lay outside the gene matches. Together with reference TRBV29-1 and TRBJ1-2, the CDR3 gives the full variable domain: SAVISQKPSRDICQRGTSLTIQCQVDSQVTMMFWYRQQPGQSLTLIATANQGSEATYESGFVIDKFPISRPNLTFSTLTVSNMSPEDSSIYLCSVVQGGSGYTFGSGTRLTVV.

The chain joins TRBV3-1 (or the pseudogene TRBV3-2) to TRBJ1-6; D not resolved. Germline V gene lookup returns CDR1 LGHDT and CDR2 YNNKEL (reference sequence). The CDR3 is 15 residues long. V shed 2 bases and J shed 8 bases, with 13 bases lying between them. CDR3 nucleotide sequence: TGTGCCAGCAGCCAACGTCAGGAAATTTATTCACCCCTCCACTTT. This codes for CASSQRQEIYSPLHF.

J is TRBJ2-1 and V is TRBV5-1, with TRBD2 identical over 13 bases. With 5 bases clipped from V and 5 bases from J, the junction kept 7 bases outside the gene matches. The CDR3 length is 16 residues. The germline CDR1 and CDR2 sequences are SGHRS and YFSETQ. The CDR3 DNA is TGCGCCAGCAGAACAGGGACTAGCGGGATCAACAATGAGCAGTTCTTC. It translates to CASRTGTSGINNEQFF.

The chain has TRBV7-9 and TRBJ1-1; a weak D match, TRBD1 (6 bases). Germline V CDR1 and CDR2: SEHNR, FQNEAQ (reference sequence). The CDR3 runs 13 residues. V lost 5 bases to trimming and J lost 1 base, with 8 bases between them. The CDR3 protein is CASSRTANTEAFF. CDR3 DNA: TGTGCCAGCAGCAGGACAGCGAACACTGAAGCTTTCTTT.

The CDR3: CASSLVSSSYNEQFF. The CDR3 nucleotides read TGTGCCAGCAGCTTAGTATCTAGCTCCTACAATGAGCAGTTCTTC. J is TRBJ2-1 and V is TRBV7-9; D gene ambiguous. This CDR3 region has 15 residues. Trimming stripped 1 base from V and 0 bases from J, with 7 bases between. The germline V gene has CDR1 SEHNR and CDR2 FQNEAQ (reference sequence).

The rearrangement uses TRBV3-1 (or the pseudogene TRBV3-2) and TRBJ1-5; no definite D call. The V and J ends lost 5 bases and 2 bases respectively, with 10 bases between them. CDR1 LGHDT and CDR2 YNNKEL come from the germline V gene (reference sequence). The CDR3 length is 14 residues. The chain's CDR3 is CASSWRPGNQPQHF. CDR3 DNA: TGTGCCAGCAGCTGGCGGCCGGGCAATCAGCCCCAGCATTTT.

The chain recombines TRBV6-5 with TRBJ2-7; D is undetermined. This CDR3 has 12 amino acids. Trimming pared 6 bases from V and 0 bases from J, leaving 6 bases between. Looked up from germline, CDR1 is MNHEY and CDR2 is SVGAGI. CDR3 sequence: CASSHSSYEQYF. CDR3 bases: TGTGCCAGCAGCCATAGCTCCTACGAGCAGTACTTC.

CDR3 loop: CASSPTAAATNTEAFF. The CDR3 nucleotides are TGTGCCAGCAGCCCCACGGCGGCGGCTACGAACACTGAAGCTTTCTTT. The chain links TRBV4-2 to TRBJ1-1; unclear D gene. This CDR3 contains 16 residues. Germline V lookup: CDR1 LGHNA, CDR2 YNFKEQ. V lost 4 bases and J 1 base, leaving 16 bases between the germline ends.

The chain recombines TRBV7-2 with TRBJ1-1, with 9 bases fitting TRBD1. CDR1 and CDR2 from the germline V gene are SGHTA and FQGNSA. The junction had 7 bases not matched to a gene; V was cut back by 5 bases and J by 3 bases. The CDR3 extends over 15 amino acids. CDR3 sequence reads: CASSINRGHDTEAFF. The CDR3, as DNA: TGTGCCAGCAGCATCAACAGGGGGCACGACACTGAAGCTTTCTTT.

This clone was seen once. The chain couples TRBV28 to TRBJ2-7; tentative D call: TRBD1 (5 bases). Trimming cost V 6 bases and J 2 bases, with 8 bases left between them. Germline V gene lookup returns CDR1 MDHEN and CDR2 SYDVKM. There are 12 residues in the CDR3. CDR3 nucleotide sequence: TGTGCCAGCAGCCCGACAGCCTACGAGCAGTACTTC. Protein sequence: CASSPTAYEQYF. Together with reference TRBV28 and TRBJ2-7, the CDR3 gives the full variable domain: DVKVTQSSRYLVKRTGEKVFLECVQDMDHENMFWYRQDPGLGLRLIYFSYDVKMKEKGDIPEGYSVSREKKERFSLILESASTNQTSMYLCASSPTAYEQYFGPGTRLTVT.

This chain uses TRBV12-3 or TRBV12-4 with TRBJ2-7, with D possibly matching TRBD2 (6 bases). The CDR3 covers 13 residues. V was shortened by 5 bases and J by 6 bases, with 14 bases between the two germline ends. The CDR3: CASSPGEGIEQYF. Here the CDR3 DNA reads TGTGCCAGCAGTCCGGGGGAAGGGATCGAGCAGTACTTC.

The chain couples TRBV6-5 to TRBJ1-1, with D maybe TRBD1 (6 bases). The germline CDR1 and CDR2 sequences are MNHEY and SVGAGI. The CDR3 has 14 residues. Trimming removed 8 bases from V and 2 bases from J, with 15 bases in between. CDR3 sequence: CASGTGIHNTEAFF. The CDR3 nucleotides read TGTGCCAGCGGAACAGGGATTCACAACACTGAAGCTTTCTTT.

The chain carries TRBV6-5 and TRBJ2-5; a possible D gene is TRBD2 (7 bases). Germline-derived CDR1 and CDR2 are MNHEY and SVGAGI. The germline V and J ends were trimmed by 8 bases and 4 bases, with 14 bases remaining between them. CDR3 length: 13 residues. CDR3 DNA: TGTGCCAGCCGAATGGGGGGGGCAGAGACCCAGTACTTC. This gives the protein CASRMGGAETQYF.

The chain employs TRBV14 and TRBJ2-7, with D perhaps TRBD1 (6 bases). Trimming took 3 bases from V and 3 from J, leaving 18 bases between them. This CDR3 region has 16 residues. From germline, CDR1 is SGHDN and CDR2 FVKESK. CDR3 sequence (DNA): TGTGCCAGCAGCCAGTATGACAGGTTTGGGAACTACGAGCAGTACTTC. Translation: CASSQYDRFGNYEQYF.

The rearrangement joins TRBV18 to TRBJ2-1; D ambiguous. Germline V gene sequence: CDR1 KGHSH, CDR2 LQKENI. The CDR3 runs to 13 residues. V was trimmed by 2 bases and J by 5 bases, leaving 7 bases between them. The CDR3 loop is CASSPERDNEQFF. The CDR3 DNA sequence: TGTGCCAGCTCACCAGAAAGAGACAATGAGCAGTTCTTC.

The CDR3 DNA follows: TGTGCCAGCAGCCGCGGACAGTCCTATGGCTACACCTTC. Amino acids: CASSRGQSYGYTF. The V gene is TRBV3-1 (or the pseudogene TRBV3-2), the J gene TRBJ1-2; D might be TRBD1 (6 bases). V was clipped by 4 bases and J by 4 bases, with 10 bases between them. The germline V gene encodes CDR1 LGHDT and CDR2 YNNKEL (reference sequence). This CDR3 has 13 amino acids.

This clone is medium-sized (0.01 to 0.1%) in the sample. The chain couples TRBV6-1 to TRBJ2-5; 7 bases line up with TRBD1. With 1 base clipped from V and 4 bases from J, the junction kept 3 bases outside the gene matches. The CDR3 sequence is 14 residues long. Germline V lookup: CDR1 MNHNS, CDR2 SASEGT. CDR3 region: CASSEGGGAETQYF. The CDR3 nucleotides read TGTGCCAGCAGTGAAGGAGGGGGCGCAGAGACCCAGTACTTC.

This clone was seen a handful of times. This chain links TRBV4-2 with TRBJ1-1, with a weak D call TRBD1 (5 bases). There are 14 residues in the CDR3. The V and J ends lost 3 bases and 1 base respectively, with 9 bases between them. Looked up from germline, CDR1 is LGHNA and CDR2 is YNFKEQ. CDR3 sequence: CASSHDTGNTEAFF. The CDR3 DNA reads TGTGCCAGCAGCCACGATACAGGGAACACTGAAGCTTTCTTT.

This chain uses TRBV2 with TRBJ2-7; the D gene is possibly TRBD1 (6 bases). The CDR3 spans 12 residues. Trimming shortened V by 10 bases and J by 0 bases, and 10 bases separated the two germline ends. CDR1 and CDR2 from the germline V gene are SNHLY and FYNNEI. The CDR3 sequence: CATGQHSYEQYF. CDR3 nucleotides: TGTGCCACCGGACAGCACTCCTACGAGCAGTACTTC.

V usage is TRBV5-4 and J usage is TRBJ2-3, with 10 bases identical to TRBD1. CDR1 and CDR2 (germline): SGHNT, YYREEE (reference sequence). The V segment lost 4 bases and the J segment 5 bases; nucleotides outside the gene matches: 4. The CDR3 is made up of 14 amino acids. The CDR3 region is CASSQGQGRDTQYF. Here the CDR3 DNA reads TGTGCCAGCAGCCAGGGACAGGGGAGAGATACGCAGTATTTT. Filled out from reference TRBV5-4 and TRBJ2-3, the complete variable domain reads ETGVTQSPTHLIKTRGQQVTLRCSSQSGHNTVSWYQQALGQGPQFIFQYYREEENGRGNFPPRFSGLQFPNYSSELNVNALELDDSALYLCASSQGQGRDTQYFGPGTRLTVL.

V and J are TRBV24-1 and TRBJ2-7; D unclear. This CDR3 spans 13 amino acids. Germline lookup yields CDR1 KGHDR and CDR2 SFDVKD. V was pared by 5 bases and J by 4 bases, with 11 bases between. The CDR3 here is CATSGRAIYEQYF. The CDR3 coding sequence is TGTGCCACCAGTGGGAGAGCCATATACGAGCAGTACTTC.

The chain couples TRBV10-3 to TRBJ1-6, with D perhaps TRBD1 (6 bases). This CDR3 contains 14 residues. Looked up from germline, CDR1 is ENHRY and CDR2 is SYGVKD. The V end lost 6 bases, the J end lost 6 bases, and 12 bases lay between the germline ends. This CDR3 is CAIRGTPTNSPLHF. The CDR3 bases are TGTGCCATCAGAGGGACACCCACTAATTCACCCCTCCACTTT.

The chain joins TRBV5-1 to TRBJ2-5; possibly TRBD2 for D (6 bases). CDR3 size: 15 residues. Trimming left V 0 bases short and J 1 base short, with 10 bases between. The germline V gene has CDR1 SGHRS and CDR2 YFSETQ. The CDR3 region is CASSLGRDSQETQYF. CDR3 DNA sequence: TGCGCCAGCAGCTTGGGGCGGGATAGCCAAGAGACCCAGTACTTC.

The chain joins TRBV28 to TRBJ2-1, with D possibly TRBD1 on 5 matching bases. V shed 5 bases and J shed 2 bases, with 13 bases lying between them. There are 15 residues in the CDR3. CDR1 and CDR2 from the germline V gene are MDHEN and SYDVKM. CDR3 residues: CASSILGVTYNEQFF. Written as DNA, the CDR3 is TGTGCCAGCAGTATTTTAGGGGTTACCTACAATGAGCAGTTCTTC.